This T cell receptor beta chain was captured in a study of T-cell memory formation after mild COVID-19. The study, taken as a whole, reports: The main location of contracting CD4+ clones was CM and EM, and that of contracting CD8+ clones was EMRA. Second-wave clones reaching peak frequency on day 37 lacked confirmed SARS-CoV-2 specificity. Cross-reactive memory seemingly joined, as some responding clones were found in pre-infection memory.

Constant-segment primers were used for 5'RACE, and the resulting TCR alpha and TCR beta cDNA libraries carried sample barcodes and UMIs. One entry per CDR3 protein, called by TCRdb with MiXCR from the 5' RACE reads. The profile shows around 430,000 distinct CDR3 sequences, roughly 15% of them singletons. This clonotype was found a few times. The antigen remains unidentified. The source material was PBMCs or a T cell subset sorted from them (not recorded which). The sequence was collected from a man younger than 30 who had mild COVID-19 (a few samples of this study predate the infection). Cell type and time point are not known.

The CDR3 DNA is TGTGCCTGGAGTAACGGCATGAACACTGAAGCTTTCTTT. Its translation: CAWSNGMNTEAFF. The gene calls are TRBV30 and TRBJ1-1; no clear D. The V end was cut by 2 bases, the J end by 0 bases, with 7 bases between. Germline assignment: CDR1 GTSNPN and CDR2 SVGIG (reference sequence). The CDR3 has 13 residues. Variable domain in full (rest from reference TRBV30 and TRBJ1-1): SQTIHQWPATLVQPVGSPLSLECTVEGTSNPNLYWYRQAAGRGLQLLFYSVGIGQISSEVPQNLSASRPQDRQFILSSKKLLLSDSGFYLCAWSNGMNTEAFFGQGTRLTVV.